The 31 T cell receptor beta chains reported below all come from one sample, sequenced in a study of shared clonotypes between healthy human individuals (dated by TCRdb to the early 2020s). Library construction relied on the immunoSEQ multiplex PCR assay. Not all clones reach the TCRdb copy of this immuneACCESS table, which keeps in-frame sequences only. Checked studies attribute under half of the gap to unresolved V genes and leave the rest unexplained. The sample has over a million clones on record, roughly 80% of them singletons. The leading ten clones occupy about 1.5% of the sample. What was sequenced was memory CD4+ T cells sorted from blood. Reading the label with the study, this specimen's cell subset or site is: CD45RA-negative fraction. Source of these receptors: a man younger than 35 in good health.

This sequence joins TRBV14 and TRBJ1-2; D uncertain. The V end lost 1 base, the J end lost 4 bases, and 13 bases lay between the germline ends. There are 15 residues in the CDR3. The V gene's germline CDR1 is SGHDN and CDR2 FVKESK. The CDR3 DNA follows: TGTGCCAGCAGCCAAGGAGATCACAGAAGCTATGGCTACACCTTC. Translated: CASSQGDHRSYGYTF.

Here the CDR3 DNA reads TGCGCCAGCAGCCAAGATCAGTACAGCCTCTCTGGGGCCAACGTCCTGACTTTC. As protein: CASSQDQYSLSGANVLTF. The V and J genes are TRBV4-1 and TRBJ2-6; D ambiguous. V was pared by 0 bases and J by 0 bases, with 12 bases between. The CDR3 extends over 18 amino acids. From germline, CDR1 is MGHRA and CDR2 YSYEKL.

The CDR3 DNA reads as TGTGCCAGCAGCTTGGCAGGGAGAGATTCACCCCTCCACTTT. As protein: CASSLAGRDSPLHF. The chain is built from TRBV5-4 and TRBJ1-6, with D maybe TRBD1 (5 bases). V lost 0 bases to trimming and J lost 8 bases, with 9 bases between them. The germline CDR1 and CDR2 sequences are SGHNT and YYREEE (reference sequence). The CDR3 totals 14 residues.

The chain joins TRBV7-8 to TRBJ2-1; a possible D gene is TRBD1 (5 bases). The V and J ends lost 5 bases and 5 bases respectively, with 19 bases between them. Germline values: CDR1 SGHVS, CDR2 FQNEAQ. The CDR3 sequence is 16 residues long. The CDR3 here is CASSPTPGPRHNEQFF. CDR3 DNA: TGTGCCAGCAGCCCGACGCCAGGGCCCAGGCACAATGAGCAGTTCTTC.

The rearrangement uses TRBV2 and TRBJ1-1, with TRBD1 matching 7 bases. From germline, CDR1 is SNHLY and CDR2 FYNNEI. With 6 bases clipped from V and 0 bases from J, the junction kept 4 bases outside the gene matches. The CDR3 is made up of 14 amino acids. The CDR3 is CASSYRGLNTEAFF. DNA for the CDR3: TGTGCCAGCAGCTACAGGGGCTTGAACACTGAAGCTTTCTTT.

The chain links TRBV28 to TRBJ2-2, with D tentatively TRBD2 (6 bases). Germline values: CDR1 MDHEN, CDR2 SYDVKM. The CDR3 covers 14 residues. Deletions cut 6 bases from V and 3 bases from J, with 11 bases between. CDR3 in DNA: TGTGCCAGCAGGAGGGACTCTTACACCGGGGAGCTGTTTTTT. This gives the protein CASRRDSYTGELFF.

This clone was seen only a few times. In DNA, the CDR3 is TGCGCCAGCAGCCAAGCGGGATACGTTAATGAAAAACTGTTTTTT. Its translation is CASSQAGYVNEKLFF. J is TRBJ1-4 and V is TRBV4-1, with unresolved D. This CDR3 is built from 15 residues. Germline V gene sequence: CDR1 MGHRA, CDR2 YSYEKL. V lost 1 base and J 4 bases, leaving 10 bases between the germline ends.

This chain connects TRBV19 to TRBJ2-3, with TRBD2 matching over 7 bases. This CDR3 has 15 residues. Trimming at V came to 3 bases and at J to 0 bases, leaving 3 bases not matched to a gene. Per germline, CDR1 LNHDA and CDR2 SQIVND (reference sequence). Here the CDR3 reads CASSIFSGSTDTQYF. CDR3 nucleotides: TGTGCCAGTAGTATTTTTAGCGGGAGCACAGATACGCAGTATTTT.

The genes are TRBV5-6 and TRBJ2-7, with TRBD2 identical over 13 bases. This CDR3 region has 17 residues. Germline lookup yields CDR1 SGHDT and CDR2 YYEEEE. V lost 0 bases and J lost 5; bases outside the gene matches: 8. The CDR3 here is CASSLERTSGRIHEQYF. In DNA, the CDR3 is TGTGCCAGCAGCTTGGAGAGGACTAGCGGGAGAATTCACGAGCAGTACTTC.

This chain joins TRBV5-1 and TRBJ2-2, with D perhaps assigned TRBD1 or TRBD2 (5 bases each). The V and J ends lost 4 bases and 2 bases respectively, with 12 bases between them. The CDR3 contains 15 residues. The germline CDR1 and CDR2 sequences are SGHRS and YFSETQ. Here the CDR3 DNA reads TGCGCCAGCAGCCAAGGGGACCCTAACACCGGGGAGCTGTTTTTT. It is translated as CASSQGDPNTGELFF.

V is TRBV7-2 and J is TRBJ2-1; 7 positions agree with TRBD1. In germline, CDR1 is SGHTA, CDR2 FQGNSA. The CDR3 spans 14 residues. Losses at the gene ends were 1 base for V and 5 bases for J; bases not matched to a gene: 2. In DNA, the CDR3 is TGTGCCAGCAGCTTAGAGGGGACAGACAATGAGCAGTTCTTC. It encodes CASSLEGTDNEQFF.

The chain links TRBV15 to TRBJ2-1, with 7 bases identical to TRBD1. The CDR3 runs 15 residues. The junction had 8 bases not matched to a gene; V was cut back by 4 bases and J by 5 bases. The germline gives CDR1 LNHNV, CDR2 YYDKDF (reference sequence). The CDR3 loop is CATSTKTQGHNEQFF. The CDR3 coding sequence is TGTGCCACCAGCACAAAAACACAGGGGCACAATGAGCAGTTCTTC.

This clone was found a few times. The V call is TRBV18, the J call TRBJ2-5; D tentatively reads TRBD1 or TRBD2 (5 bases each). CDR1 is KGHSH and CDR2 is LQKENI in the germline V gene. Trimming took 5 bases from V and 0 from J, leaving 7 bases between them. The CDR3 is 13 residues long. This CDR3 is CASSEGHQETQYF. The CDR3 nucleotides read TGTGCCAGCTCAGAGGGACACCAAGAGACCCAGTACTTC.

The chain is built from TRBV7-2 and TRBJ2-2; no clear D gene. This CDR3 region has 15 residues. Germline values: CDR1 SGHTA, CDR2 FQGNSA. V lost 2 bases and J lost 0, with 7 bases in between. CDR3 DNA: TGTGCCAGCAGCTTAAAGGACGCGAACACCGGGGAGCTGTTTTTT. Encoded protein: CASSLKDANTGELFF.

The genes are TRBV30 and TRBJ2-1; D is perhaps TRBD2 (5 bases). The V end was cut by 2 bases, the J end by 10 bases, with 18 bases between. Germline V lookup: CDR1 GTSNPN, CDR2 SVGIG (reference sequence). The CDR3 runs 14 residues. The CDR3 DNA sequence: TGTGCCTGGAGTAGGTGGGAGCCCCCACGGGAGCAGTTCTTC. Translating gives CAWSRWEPPREQFF.

V gene TRBV15 combines with J gene TRBJ1-2; a weak D match, TRBD1 (5 bases). Germline loops: CDR1 LNHNV, CDR2 YYDKDF (reference sequence). The CDR3 loop spans 15 amino acids. Trimming pared 1 base from V and 4 bases from J, leaving 13 bases between. The CDR3 DNA reads as TGTGCCACCAGCAGAGGGGGTCTCGGGGGCTATGGCTACACCTTC. It codes for CATSRGGLGGYGYTF.

The rearrangement links TRBV5-4 to TRBJ2-1, with 16 nucleotides matching TRBD2. CDR1 and CDR2 from the germline V gene are SGHNT and YYREEE (reference sequence). After removal of 4 bases from V and 10 bases from J, the junction contained 8 bases not matched to a gene. There are 16 residues in the CDR3. This chain's CDR3 is CASSTSGTSGREEQFF. DNA of the CDR3: TGTGCCAGCAGCACCTCCGGGACTAGCGGGAGGGAGGAGCAGTTCTTC.

The CDR3 loop reads CASSPPGSSYEQYF. Written as DNA, the CDR3 is TGTGCCAGCAGTCCCCCCGGAAGCTCCTACGAGCAGTACTTC. The chain combines TRBV25-1 with TRBJ2-7, with no clear D. CDR3 length: 14 amino acids. V gave up 5 bases and J gave up 0 bases, with 11 bases separating them. The germline gives CDR1 MGHDK, CDR2 SYGVNS.

The genes are TRBV4-1 and TRBJ1-4, with D possibly matching TRBD1 (5 bases). The CDR3 consists of 19 residues. The ends were cut back, 0 bases at V and 2 bases at J, with 19 bases in the middle. Germline V gene lookup returns CDR1 MGHRA and CDR2 YSYEKL. The CDR3 loop is CASSQEETGYRRTNEKLFF. CDR3 in DNA: TGCGCCAGCAGCCAAGAGGAGACTGGATACAGGCGGACTAATGAAAAACTGTTTTTT.

This chain uses TRBV4-3 with TRBJ2-1; possibly TRBD2 for D (5 bases). V lost 1 base, J lost 15 bases, and 19 bases lay in between. The V gene's germline CDR1 is LGHNA and CDR2 YSLEER. The CDR3 spans 14 residues. This CDR3 reads CASSQAGSAQVLFF. For the CDR3, the DNA is TGCGCCAGCAGCCAAGCGGGTAGCGCCCAGGTTTTGTTCTTC.

The chain joins TRBV14 to TRBJ2-3; a weak D match, TRBD1 (5 bases). Deletions cut 4 bases from V and 0 bases from J, with 8 bases between. CDR3 size: 14 residues. The germline CDR1 and CDR2 sequences are SGHDN and FVKESK. The CDR3 is CASSRQYSTDTQYF. The DNA for the CDR3 is TGTGCCAGCAGCCGACAGTACAGCACAGATACGCAGTATTTT.

This rearrangement joins TRBV7-2 to TRBJ2-7, with 7 bases identical to TRBD1. CDR3 length equals 13 residues. The germline V gene encodes CDR1 SGHTA and CDR2 FQGNSA. Trimming took 5 bases from V and 6 from J; bases not matched to a gene: 7. In DNA, the CDR3 is TGTGCCAGCAGCCTACGACAGGGCTCCGAGCAGTACTTC. Translated, it gives CASSLRQGSEQYF.

This clone was observed a few times. The chain links TRBV29-1 to TRBJ1-1; maybe TRBD1 (6 bases). Trimming took 6 bases from V and 5 from J, leaving 10 bases between them. This CDR3 contains 11 residues. Germline values: CDR1 SQVTM, CDR2 ANQGSEA. CDR3 DNA sequence: TGCAGCGTGGCAGGGGTTACTGAAGCTTTCTTT. Translation: CSVAGVTEAFF.

V is TRBV7-9 and J is TRBJ2-7; 9 bases agree with TRBD1. The CDR3 contains 16 residues. The germline gives CDR1 SEHNR, CDR2 FQNEAQ (reference sequence). V gave up 5 bases and J gave up 6 bases; unmatched junction bases: 14. CDR3 protein: CASSRAGTGWSLEQYF. CDR3 coding DNA: TGTGCCAGCAGCAGAGCCGGGACAGGGTGGTCTCTCGAGCAGTACTTC.

V gene TRBV5-4 combines with J gene TRBJ2-2, with TRBD1 matching 11 bases. V was pared by 4 bases and J by 4 bases, with 3 bases of the junction left unmatched. The CDR3 contains 15 residues. Germline lookup yields CDR1 SGHNT and CDR2 YYREEE (reference sequence). The CDR3 bases are TGTGCCAGCAGCCCCGGGACAGGGGGCACCGGGGAGCTGTTTTTT. This sequence encodes CASSPGTGGTGELFF.

The chain combines TRBV5-5 with TRBJ1-1; D is perhaps TRBD1 (6 bases). Germline V lookup: CDR1 SGHKS, CDR2 YYEKEE (reference sequence). Trimming cost V 2 bases and J 9 bases, with 14 bases left between them. This CDR3 has 13 residues. CDR3 nucleotide sequence: TGTGCCAGCAGCTTCCCGGACAGTCAGAAAGCTTTCTTT. Its translation: CASSFPDSQKAFF.

This clone was detected a few times. The chain links TRBV7-8 to TRBJ1-6; maybe TRBD1 (5 bases). CDR3 length: 15 amino acids. Germline loops: CDR1 SGHVS, CDR2 FQNEAQ. The ends were cut back, 1 base at V and 6 bases at J, with 10 bases in the middle. In DNA form, the CDR3 reads TGTGCCAGCAGCTTAGGGGGCACGGTTAATTCACCCCTCCACTTT. Protein: CASSLGGTVNSPLHF.

This clone was detected a few times. The gene calls are TRBV5-1 and TRBJ2-2; D call uncertain. The CDR3 runs to 14 residues. V was shortened by 7 bases and J by 4 bases, with 14 bases between the two germline ends. Looked up from germline, CDR1 is SGHRS and CDR2 is YFSETQ. The CDR3 DNA reads as TGCGCCAGCGCCAACGTGGGATCCACCGGGGAGCTGTTTTTT. This gives the protein CASANVGSTGELFF.

The chain joins TRBV5-1 to TRBJ2-7, with D perhaps being TRBD1 or TRBD2 (5 bases each). CDR3 length: 15 amino acids. Trimming left V 4 bases short and J 7 bases short, with 21 bases between. CDR1 is SGHRS, CDR2 YFSETQ, per germline. CDR3 residues: CASSLYRDPAGEQYF. As DNA, the CDR3 is TGCGCCAGCAGCCTCTACCGGGACCCGGCTGGGGAGCAGTACTTC.

The chain uses TRBV7-3 and TRBJ2-5; 7 positions agree with TRBD2. This CDR3 is 17 amino acids long. J was trimmed by 3 bases and V by 5 bases; bases with no gene match: 15. Germline V gene lookup returns CDR1 SGHTA and CDR2 FQGTGA. CDR3 residues: CASSPGGGRGEEETQYF. The CDR3 DNA is TGTGCCAGCAGCCCGGGAGGAGGGCGGGGAGAGGAAGAGACCCAGTACTTC.

This rearrangement joins TRBV7-9 to TRBJ2-1, with D unclear. Germline CDR1 is SEHNR and CDR2 is FQNEAQ (reference sequence). There are 10 residues in the CDR3. V dropped 5 bases and J dropped 10 bases, with 6 bases sitting between them. The CDR3, as DNA: TGTGCCAGCAGCCCGCACGAGCAGTTCTTC. This sequence encodes CASSPHEQFF.